The 12 T cell receptor beta chains below all came from one sample that was sequenced in a study of blood T cell repertoires in COVID-19. Sequencing was performed with immunoSEQ multiplex PCR; in TCRdb, only in-frame clones are kept and a portion is missing. The sample shows 120,000 or so clones, 65% to 85% of them seen only once. The material sequenced was PBMCs or T cells enriched from blood (not recorded which). The receptors derive from a woman younger than 45 who had recovered from COVID-19.

For the CDR3, the DNA is TGTGCCAGCAGCTTAGGGGTAGCGGGGCCTTACTTCACAGATACGCAGTATTTT. As protein: CASSLGVAGPYFTDTQYF. This chain uses TRBV7-2 with TRBJ2-3, with 8 bases lining up with TRBD2. Trimming cost V 1 base and J 2 bases; bases outside gene matches: 11. The CDR3 loop spans 18 amino acids. Germline CDR1 reads SGHTA; CDR2 reads FQGNSA.

The rearrangement uses TRBV19 and TRBJ1-5; 10 bases agree with TRBD1. CDR3 length: 17 amino acids. Unmatched junction bases numbered 9, after V lost 7 bases and J lost 0 bases. Germline V lookup: CDR1 LNHDA, CDR2 SQIVND (reference sequence). CDR3 in amino acids: CASNPDRGQSSNQPQHF. In DNA form, the CDR3 reads TGTGCCAGTAACCCCGACAGGGGGCAGAGTAGCAATCAGCCCCAGCATTTT.

This chain uses TRBV5-1 with TRBJ2-5; 14 bases match TRBD2. The J segment lost 4 bases and the V segment lost 4 bases, leaving 3 bases of the junction unmatched. This CDR3 is 15 amino acids long. Germline CDR1 reads SGHRS; CDR2 reads YFSETQ. The CDR3 bases are TGCGCCAGCAGCCCCGGACTAGCGGGAGGAGAGACCCAGTACTTC. Its translation: CASSPGLAGGETQYF. The whole variable domain, remainder taken from reference TRBV5-1 and TRBJ2-5, is KAGVTQTPRYLIKTRGQQVTLSCSPISGHRSVSWYQQTPGQGLQFLFEYFSETQRNKGNFPGRFSGRQFSNSRSEMNVSTLELGDSALYLCASSPGLAGGETQYFGPGTRLLVL.

V gene TRBV25-1 combines with J gene TRBJ2-1; 8 bases align to TRBD2. This CDR3 has 17 residues. The V segment lost 1 base and the J segment 1 base; nucleotides outside the gene matches: 6. The germline V gene encodes CDR1 MGHDK and CDR2 SYGVNS. The CDR3, as DNA: TGTGCCAGCAGTGAATCCGGGGGGGGCGCGTCCTACAATGAGCAGTTCTTC. Its protein is CASSESGGGASYNEQFF.

The chain links TRBV9 to TRBJ2-2, with D possibly TRBD2 on 5 matching bases. The CDR3 is made up of 15 amino acids. Germline V CDR1 and CDR2: SGDLS, YYNGEE. The V and J ends lost 4 bases and 4 bases respectively, with 14 bases between them. In DNA, the CDR3 is TGTGCCAGCAGCTCCCGCGGGTCCGCCACCGGGGAGCTGTTTTTT. Residues: CASSSRGSATGELFF.

The V gene is TRBV5-6, the J gene TRBJ2-7, with 9 bases aligning to TRBD1. The CDR3 sequence is 17 residues long. V gave up 4 bases and J gave up 5 bases; unmatched junction bases: 16. Germline CDR1 and CDR2: SGHDT and YYEEEE. CDR3 sequence reads: CASSLGVKQGAINEQYF. CDR3 nucleotides: TGTGCCAGCAGCCTGGGGGTGAAACAGGGGGCGATAAACGAGCAGTACTTC.

This clone was seen just once. This chain joins TRBV2 and TRBJ1-5; D is ambiguous. The CDR3 loop spans 15 amino acids. CDR1 and CDR2 from the germline V gene are SNHLY and FYNNEI. V was pared by 2 bases and J by 2 bases, with 10 bases between. The CDR3 DNA reads as TGTGCCAGCAGTGAACAGGCGTTGGGCAATCAGCCCCAGCATTTT. Translated: CASSEQALGNQPQHF.

The rearrangement links TRBV19 to TRBJ2-7; TRBD1 aligns across 7 bases. V was clipped by 1 base and J by 2 bases; unmatched bases: 8. Germline V gene data show CDR1 as LNHDA and CDR2 as SQIVND (reference sequence). There are 16 residues in the CDR3. The CDR3 protein is CASSIGARQGTYEQYF. The DNA for the CDR3 is TGTGCCAGTAGTATAGGGGCCCGACAGGGAACCTACGAGCAGTACTTC.

CDR3 sequence reads: CASDQGADTEAFF. CDR3 coding DNA: TGTGCCAGCGATCAGGGGGCCGACACTGAAGCTTTCTTT. This sequence joins TRBV18 and TRBJ1-1; TRBD1 agrees at 8 bases. V gave up 8 bases and J gave up 3 bases; unmatched junction bases: 5. Germline V CDR1 and CDR2: KGHSH, LQKENI. The CDR3 consists of 13 residues.

This clone was recorded a few times. The genes are TRBV4-3 and TRBJ2-1, with TRBD2 matching 11 bases. From germline, CDR1 is LGHNA and CDR2 YSLEER. V gave up 1 base and J gave up 8 bases; unmatched junction bases: 10. The CDR3 is 17 residues long. The CDR3 nucleotides read TGCGCCAGCAGCCAAGGATTAGCGGGAGGGCTCCCATATGAGCAGTTCTTC. Protein: CASSQGLAGGLPYEQFF.

CDR3 coding DNA: TGCAGCGTCCAAGCGGGATTGGGGTCAGATACGCAGTATTTT. It encodes CSVQAGLGSDTQYF. This chain joins TRBV29-1 and TRBJ2-3; TRBD2 aligns across 7 bases. In germline, CDR1 is SQVTM, CDR2 ANQGSEA. Germline trimming cut 6 bases from V and 4 bases from J; bases unmatched to any gene: 10. The CDR3 totals 14 residues.

In this sample, this clone turned up once. V and J are TRBV21-1 and TRBJ2-3; the D segment call TRBD1 is taken from the table without a DNA check. TRBV21-1 constitutes a pseudogene. The CDR3 is 18 residues long. CDR3 residues: CASRIPTGQAVSTDTQYF. CDR3 nucleotide sequence: TGTGCCAGCAGGATTCCGACCGGACAGGCAGTTAGCACAGATACGCAGTATTTT.